This T cell receptor beta chain was captured in a study of human T cells and chemical hapten exposure (dated by TCRdb to the early 2020s). Broadly, across the study: For sensitization, 2% DPC in acetone was applied to a roughly 2 cm by roughly 2 cm area of upper inner arm skin. For TCR sequencing, blood came from 25 to 35 alopecia patients at anywhere from one to four time points (pre-sensitization, 2, 6 and 24 weeks). Libraries were pooled for sequencing, and per-sample TCR yields varied mainly because of small differences in library volumes within the pool. Most of the patients in the cohort were female, and the cohort covered alopecia areata with under or over 50% scalp involvement, alopecia totalis and alopecia universalis. Weekly therapeutic DPC doses were additionally applied to the scalp of patients throughout the roughly 25-week study period. Blood was sampled from patients pre-sensitization (week 0) and at 2, 6 and about 24 weeks after DPC sensitization. The study tracked peripheral blood TCR repertoire changes in vivo during primary and secondary sensitization to the hapten diphenylcyclopropenone (DPC) in alopecia patients. Patch testing on the upper back used Finn chambers containing 0.01% DPC, with scoring done after 6 days according to International Contact Dermatitis Research Group standards.

The time point label of this sample denotes: pre-sensitization, week 0. Taken with the paper, the label for treatment or condition translates to: therapeutic diphenylcyclopropenone sensitization with weekly scalp DPC. At every patch-test visit, the blood draw took place before the patch test was put on. To be eligible, patients had to be aged 18 to 70, diagnosed with alopecia and judged suitable for DPC therapy, while pregnant patients were excluded. Unfractionated whole blood was collected in Tempus Blood RNA tubes, and total RNA was extracted from that blood. The sample holds many counts of this clonotype. Its cognate antigen has yet to be identified. No qualities accompany the bases; no much larger clone lies one base away. V lost 4 bases and J lost 4 bases; the stretch between them is 7 bases long. Reading the germline V gene gives CDR1 SNHLY and CDR2 FYNNEI. The CDR3 measures 12 amino acids from cysteine to phenylalanine. Only CDR3 DNA remains: 36 bases, in frame from the first base.

Study-wide conclusions, independent of this receptor: DPC sensitization did not change how many TCRs were above 1 in 1000 frequency, and no evidence was found of alterations in global repertoire structure. Repeated subsampling changed both the strength of the expansion versus patch-test correlation and the threshold at which the correlation became significant. Alopecia, a presumed autoimmune disease, was present in all patients, so the immune response of the patients might differ from that of healthy individuals. The number of PT1 expanded TCRs positively correlated with patch test score, significant at thresholds 8, 16 and 32 but not 4. Compared with pre-sensitization or healthy control sets, expanded TCRs formed significantly more large CDR3 similarity clusters, which is consistent with antigen-driven responses.

The library was made by RACE. TCRdb shows the sequencer as NextSeq 500. During library preparation, unique molecular identifiers were attached to individual cDNA molecules so that TCRs could be counted quantitatively and reproducibly. From each blood RNA sample, both TCR alpha and TCR beta chains were sequenced. The original pipeline was this. Samples had a median of roughly 99,000 TCRs, with a range from roughly 23,224 to 750,000. V, J and CDR3 annotation of the TCR reads was performed with the Decombinator software suite. Every sample was subsampled to the same number of TCRs (28,000) for the PS versus PT1 abundance plots. TCRs were defined as expanded if absent before sensitization and observed at least eight times at the 2-week time point. The public reads were quality trimmed at Q25 with fastp and then assembled into clones with MiXCR by TCRdb, keeping productive beta chains. When rows share a CDR3 protein, they turn into one entry using the most common DNA and genes. Clone size and V and J calls follow TCRdb, not the original study. This sample has about 260,000 distinct CDR3 sequences in its table, and about 8.6% of those were observed once. The ten largest account for 2.3% of the sample.

This clonotype was sampled from a woman aged 40 to 49 with alopecia areata. Some clones in this sample may be carry-over from other donors' samples. The source material was whole blood, sampled in connection with sensitization to the hapten diphenylcyclopropenone (DPC). The chain was built from TRBV2 and TRBJ1-2; the D gene cannot be named for sure. The sequence in DNA is TGTGCCAGCAGTGGGCAGACCTATGGCTACACCTTC. Its protein is CASSGQTYGYTF.